The source of this T cell receptor (beta chain) is a study of cytomegalovirus exposure and HLA in healthy donors. The study's findings and limits: Researchers reported from a later analysis that most CMV-associated TCR beta chains appeared HLA-restricted. V- and J-gene trimming of TCR beta was linked (in a later analysis) to a missense DCLRE1C variant. Some V segments, TRBV6-2 and TRBV6-3 among them, were indistinguishable and were therefore excluded. TCR beta V segments were, for the most part, productive about 87% or about 30% of the time in an earlier analysis.

Details on this clone: Its antigen is not identified.

PCR employed 60 Vbeta and 13 Jbeta primers. Sequencing was performed with immunoSEQ multiplex PCR; in TCRdb, only in-frame clones are kept and a portion is missing. The sample includes about 130,000 clones, about 80% seen only once; the top ten take 2.7%. The CDR3 is made up of 14 amino acids. J gave up 3 bases and V 6 bases, and 6 bases lay outside the gene matches. Germline CDR1 SGHVS, CDR2 FQNEAQ. The receptor was isolated from a boy younger than 10 in good health and CMV-seronegative. The chain uses TRBV7-8 and TRBJ2-5, with 8 bases fitting TRBD2. The sequenced sample was PBMCs. The CDR3 bases are TGTGCCAGCAGTTCCGGGACTAGAAAAGAGACCCAGTACTTC. Translating gives CASSSGTRKETQYF. The variable domain in full, completed from reference TRBV7-8 and TRBJ2-5, reads GAGVSQSPRYKVAKRGQDVALRCDPISGHVSLFWYQQALGQGPEFLTYFQNEAQLDKSGLPSDRFFAERPEGSVSTLKIQRTQQEDSAVYLCASSSGTRKETQYFGPGTRLLVL.